This TCR beta chain appears in the sequencing data of a study of blood T cell repertoires in COVID-19. Overall study: Samples came from the United States, Italy and Spain, spanning acute and convalescent COVID-19.

In the original analysis: From reference gene primer amplification, estimates of nucleated cell counts were derived. The repertoire was sequenced with immunoSEQ multiplex PCR; TCRdb's copy has only in-frame clones and lacks some. D and trimming come from the DNA, and the V and J calls and clone size come from that table. Among roughly 150,000 clones listed, around 85% were seen once. Germline CDR1 SGDLS, CDR2 YYNGEE. This CDR3 region has 15 residues. Trimming took off 0 bases at V and 0 bases at J, with 9 bases between the two ends. The sequencing input was peripheral blood. The gene calls are TRBV9 and TRBJ1-2; no firm D call. The receptor comes from a man aged 50 to 60 with acute or convalescent COVID-19. The CDR3, as DNA: TGTGCCAGCAGCGTAGATCCGGGATCTAACTATGGCTACACCTTC. The encoded protein is CASSVDPGSNYGYTF.